The subject of this entry is one T cell receptor (beta chain). This entry belongs to a study of blood T cell repertoires in COVID-19. Whole-study context: T cells, B-cell-depleted T cells, or PBMCs provided the cDNA or gDNA that served as material.

This CDR3 has 15 amino acids. Germline V gene lookup returns CDR1 MNHEY and CDR2 SVGEGT. Trimming at V came to 6 bases and at J to 6 bases, leaving 12 bases not matched to a gene. The assay was immunoSEQ multiplex PCR, and TCRdb's table has in-frame clones only and misses some. In the table there are about 50,000 clones, 65% to 85% of which are singletons. Sequencing was carried out using peripheral blood. This sequence was found in a human donor in a cohort sampled during active COVID-19. The chain uses TRBV6-2 or TRBV6-3 and TRBJ1-2, with TRBD1 matching 8 bases. CDR3 bases: TGTGCCAGCAGACCTAAACCTCAGGGGGCGGATGGCTACACCTTC. This gives the protein CASRPKPQGADGYTF.